These T cell receptor beta chains were read from a single sample in a study of shared clonotypes between healthy human individuals. Repertoires were generated with immunoSEQ multiplex PCR, while TCRdb's copy carries only in-frame clones and drops some. The sample holds about 1.1 million clones, around 78% seen once. The sequencing input was memory CD4+ T cells from PBMCs. These receptors were taken from a man between 18 and 35 years old in good health. Some clones in this sample may be carry-over from other donors' samples. Each CDR3 is given with its conserved first and last residue. A D gene is named only where the DNA matches it firmly. Size values are once, few and many counts, or a class for expanded clones, and some rows have none.

cdr3_nt | cdr3_aa | d_call | v_call | clone_size | j_call
TGTGCCAGCAGCTCACGAGGGCTTTCCTACGAGCAGTACTTC | CASSSRGLSYEQYF | - | TRBV7-2 | - | TRBJ2-7
TGCAGCGTAGGACCCGGGACAGACTACGAGCAGTACTTC | CSVGPGTDYEQYF | TRBD1 | TRBV29-1 | - | TRBJ2-7
TGTGCCAGCAGTTCCACCCGGGGGGGGTTCTTC | CASSSTRGGFF | TRBD2 | TRBV28 | - | TRBJ2-1
TGTGCCAGCAGCTTACAGGGGCACGGGTCCTACGAGCAGTACTTC | CASSLQGHGSYEQYF | - | TRBV7-2 | few | TRBJ2-7
TGTGCCAGCAGTTACAGGGTATTGGATAGGGAGACCCAGTACTTC | CASSYRVLDRETQYF | - | TRBV6-6 | - | TRBJ2-5
TGTGCCAGCAGCTTAGGACCCAGCAATGAGCAGTTCTTC | CASSLGPSNEQFF | - | TRBV11-2 | - | TRBJ2-1
TGTGCCAGACCCCAGGGGGCGATCAACACCGGGGAGCTGTTTTTT | CARPQGAINTGELFF | TRBD1 | TRBV6-4 | - | TRBJ2-2
TGCAGCGTCTCCGGACAGGAAGCCACAGATACGCAGTATTTT | CSVSGQEATDTQYF | TRBD1 | TRBV29-1 | - | TRBJ2-3
TGTGCCAGCAGTTCCATAGCGGGAGGGCAATCCGAGCAGTACTTC | CASSSIAGGQSEQYF | TRBD2 | TRBV2 | - | TRBJ2-7
TGTGCCAGCTCAGGCGGACGGGCTAATGAAAAACTGTTTTTT | CASSGGRANEKLFF | - | TRBV18 | - | TRBJ1-4
TGTGCCAGCTCACCTCTCCCTGGCTCCTACGAGCAGTACTTC | CASSPLPGSYEQYF | - | TRBV18 | - | TRBJ2-7
TGTGCCAGCAGAAAAACTAGCGGGGGACCCTACGAGCAGTACTTC | CASRKTSGGPYEQYF | TRBD2 | TRBV6-5 | - | TRBJ2-7
TGTGCCAGCAGGCGGGGGGGAAGCTCCTACAATGAGCAGTTCTTC | CASRRGGSSYNEQFF | TRBD2 | TRBV2 | few | TRBJ2-1
TGTGCCAGCAGCCAAGATGCAGATACGCAGTATTTT | CASSQDADTQYF | - | TRBV14 | - | TRBJ2-3
TGTGCCAGCAGCTTGGCCGATGGGGGTGGCTACACCTTC | CASSLADGGGYTF | - | TRBV5-6 | - | TRBJ1-2
TGTGCCAGCAGCTCCAGGACAGGTCAGCCCCAGCATTTT | CASSSRTGQPQHF | TRBD1 | TRBV7-2 | - | TRBJ1-5
TGTGCCAGCAGTCGAAAATGGGGGGGGTCGGCCGCCGAGCAGTACTTC | CASSRKWGGSAAEQYF | TRBD2 | TRBV25-1 | - | TRBJ2-7
TGTGCCAGCAGTGAAGTGACGGGTATTGGCTACACCTTC | CASSEVTGIGYTF | - | TRBV6-1 | - | TRBJ1-2
TGTGCCAGCAGCTTATTTCGTTTGCGGGAGTCCTACGAGCAGTACTTC | CASSLFRLRESYEQYF | TRBD2 | TRBV7-9 | - | TRBJ2-7
TGTGCCAGCAGCCAAGAAGAGACTAGCGGGCCCTACAATGAGCAGTTCTTC | CASSQEETSGPYNEQFF | TRBD2 | TRBV4-2 | - | TRBJ2-1
TGCGCCAGCAGCTTGGGGGCGGTCGGAAACACCATATATTTT | CASSLGAVGNTIYF | - | TRBV5-1 | once | TRBJ1-3
TGTGCCAGCTCCTATTTCCCCTCAGGGGGGTACCAAGAGACCCAGTACTTC | CASSYFPSGGYQETQYF | - | TRBV27 | - | TRBJ2-5
TGTGCCAGCACCCAAAGTGGGGCCCGGAGTAACTATGGCTACACCTTC | CASTQSGARSNYGYTF | - | TRBV11-2 | - | TRBJ1-2
TGTGCCAGCAGCCCTCATTTAGGACAGCCCCAGCATTTT | CASSPHLGQPQHF | - | TRBV11-2 | few | TRBJ1-5
TGTGCCAGCAGTTGGAGTAGGAACACTGAAGCTTTCTTT | CASSWSRNTEAFF | - | TRBV28 | - | TRBJ1-1
TGTGCCAGCAGCTTAGGAGTGCCCACAGATACGCAGTATTTT | CASSLGVPTDTQYF | - | TRBV11-2 | once | TRBJ2-3